The 15 T cell receptor beta chains below come from one sample, sequenced in a study of T cell responses to AZD1222 COVID-19 vaccine. The table came from immunoSEQ multiplex PCR; TCRdb's copy has only in-frame clones and leaves some out. In the table there are about 92,000 clones, approximately 86% of which are singletons. Sample: peripheral blood, taken on day 0 of MenACWY control vaccination. Source of these receptors: an adult in good health.

J is TRBJ2-2 and V is TRBV5-1, with D possibly matching TRBD1 (6 bases). The ends were cut back, 3 bases at V and 7 bases at J, with 10 bases in the middle. The CDR3 length is 13 residues. Germline V CDR1 and CDR2: SGHRS, YFSETQ. CDR3 DNA sequence: TGCGCCAGCAGCTGGACAGTGGACGGGGAGCTGTTTTTT. It specifies CASSWTVDGELFF.

The count of this clone is one. The chain uses TRBV13 and TRBJ1-2; 11 bases fit TRBD1. Germline CDR1 and CDR2: PRHDT and FYEKMQ (reference sequence). Trimming removed 3 bases from V and 5 bases from J; junction bases left unmatched: 5. This CDR3 has 15 residues. The CDR3 loop is CASSLGQGDGYGYTF. In DNA, the CDR3 is TGTGCCAGCAGCTTGGGACAGGGGGATGGGTATGGCTACACCTTC.

This chain connects TRBV29-1 to TRBJ2-5, with D maybe TRBD1 (5 bases). The CDR3 consists of 15 residues. Trimming left V 2 bases short and J 6 bases short, with 19 bases between. Germline lookup yields CDR1 SQVTM and CDR2 ANQGSEA. CDR3 sequence reads: CSVESDKYLIKTQYF. The DNA for the CDR3 is TGCAGCGTTGAATCGGACAAGTACCTGATAAAGACCCAGTACTTC.

The rearrangement joins TRBV2 to TRBJ1-4, with D possibly matching TRBD1 (5 bases). The V end was cut by 4 bases, the J end by 7 bases, with 13 bases between. The CDR3 sequence is 14 residues long. The germline V gene encodes CDR1 SNHLY and CDR2 FYNNEI. The CDR3 sequence is CASSVSRVGEKLFF. The DNA for the CDR3 is TGTGCCAGCAGTGTATCCAGGGTGGGTGAAAAACTGTTTTTT.

The J gene is TRBJ2-3, the V gene TRBV5-5; no clear D. V was trimmed by 5 bases and J by 6 bases, leaving 16 bases between them. The CDR3 length is 14 residues. Germline-derived CDR1 and CDR2 are SGHKS and YYEKEE (reference sequence). The CDR3 here is CASSFGRTADTQYF. The CDR3 DNA reads TGTGCCAGCAGTTTCGGACGAACCGCGGATACGCAGTATTTT.

The chain combines TRBV11-1 with TRBJ1-1; D gene unclear. The CDR3 runs 15 residues. V lost 8 bases to trimming and J lost 0 bases, with 16 bases between them. Germline V gene sequence: CDR1 SGHAT, CDR2 FQDESV (reference sequence). CDR3 loop: CASGQSAGMNTEAFF. In nucleotides, the CDR3 is TGTGCCAGCGGTCAATCGGCGGGAATGAACACTGAAGCTTTCTTT.

The CDR3 DNA reads TGTGCCAGCAGCTTGTGGGGCAGAGAGGACACTGAAGCTTTCTTT. It yields the protein CASSLWGREDTEAFF. J is TRBJ1-1 and V is TRBV5-4, with TRBD1 as a possible D gene (5 bases). CDR3 length equals 15 residues. Germline CDR1 SGHNT, CDR2 YYREEE (reference sequence). The germline V and J ends were trimmed by 1 base and 3 bases, with 13 bases remaining between them.

CDR3 in amino acids: CASRTDPADGYTF. The CDR3 DNA follows: TGTGCCAGCAGGACCGATCCGGCGGACGGCTACACCTTC. The gene calls are TRBV12-3 or TRBV12-4 and TRBJ1-2, with no clear D. Trimming cost V 6 bases and J 8 bases, with 16 bases left between them. CDR3 length: 13 amino acids.

The chain links TRBV10-2 to TRBJ1-1, with D possibly TRBD1 on 5 matching bases. The V end was cut by 9 bases, the J end by 4 bases, with 9 bases between. There are 11 residues in the CDR3. Germline CDR1 reads WSHSY; CDR2 reads SAAADI. DNA of the CDR3: TGCGCCAGTCACGGGGGCACTGAAGCTTTCTTT. Its translation is CASHGGTEAFF.

The chain recombines TRBV4-3 with TRBJ1-5, with D perhaps matching TRBD1 (5 bases). The ends were cut back, 5 bases at V and 4 bases at J, with 18 bases in the middle. The CDR3 covers 16 residues. Germline loops: CDR1 LGHNA, CDR2 YSLEER. The CDR3 is CASSAGLLDYNQPQHF. The CDR3 DNA reads TGCGCCAGCAGCGCAGGGTTGTTGGACTATAATCAGCCCCAGCATTTT.

V gene TRBV7-2 combines with J gene TRBJ1-3; D not certain. This CDR3 region has 14 residues. Deletions cut 7 bases from V and 3 bases from J, with 13 bases between. The V gene's germline CDR1 is SGHTA and CDR2 FQGNSA. The CDR3 region has the DNA TGTGCCAGCACCGAGAGAAGGGATGGAAACACCATATATTTT. Encoded protein: CASTERRDGNTIYF.

The rearrangement links TRBV4-2 to TRBJ2-3, with a possible D match to TRBD1 (5 bases). V shed 2 bases and J shed 1 base, with 13 bases lying between them. Per the germline V gene, CDR1 is LGHNA and CDR2 is YNFKEQ. The CDR3 is 16 amino acids. The CDR3 DNA reads TGTGCCAGCAGCCAACAATCTGGGGCGGGCACAGATACGCAGTATTTT. Protein product: CASSQQSGAGTDTQYF.

The rearrangement joins TRBV30 to TRBJ2-1, with TRBD2 identical over 14 bases. The V gene's germline CDR1 is GTSNPN and CDR2 SVGIG (reference sequence). The CDR3 length is 16 residues. V shed 4 bases and J 4 bases; nucleotides not matched to a gene: 6. In DNA, the CDR3 is TGTGCCTGGATTCCCGGGACTAGCGGGGGTTACAATGAGCAGTTCTTC. This sequence encodes CAWIPGTSGGYNEQFF.

The rearrangement uses TRBV18 and TRBJ2-2, with a weak D call TRBD1 (5 bases). Germline CDR1 is KGHSH and CDR2 is LQKENI. V lost 3 bases to trimming and J lost 5 bases, with 13 bases between them. The CDR3 covers 15 residues. CDR3 in amino acids: CASSPLDSQTGELFF. The CDR3 DNA reads TGTGCCAGCTCACCGCTCGACAGCCAAACCGGGGAGCTGTTTTTT.

This rearrangement joins TRBV7-6 to TRBJ1-3; no clear D. Germline V gene data show CDR1 as SGHVS and CDR2 as FNYEAQ. The CDR3 consists of 13 residues. The ends were cut back, 5 bases at V and 4 bases at J, with 9 bases in the middle. The CDR3 loop reads CASSPKTGNTIYF. Written as DNA, the CDR3 is TGTGCCAGCAGCCCCAAGACAGGAAACACCATATATTTT.